Reported below is one TCR beta chain. What antigen it recognizes has not been identified. Per-base quality was not reported, and no clone a single base away is much larger than it. The TCR beta CDR3 regions were amplified from the RNA transcripts. The first round of RT-PCR for the TCR CDR3 was performed with the HTBI primer set and the Qiagen OneStep RT-PCR kit. A second multiplex PCR round built the libraries, followed by size selection and purification. The libraries were sequenced on an Illumina HiSeq2000 using paired-end 100 bp reads. Processing in the source paper ran as follows. SOAPnuke was used to process the raw data, throwing out any read that contained adapters or uncalled bases, had a mean Phred below 15, or lacked an exact constant-primer or identifier match. COPE v1.2.5 was used to merge the high-quality paired reads, and each unique nucleotide sequence was defined as a clonotype. MiTCR v1.1 was used to align the clonotypes against IMGT TRBV, TRBD and TRBJ reference segments. The analysis included only V-J combinations with a frequency above 0.0001, which together covered more than 98% of the repertoires. The TCS score was defined as F50 (clonal expansion) divided by E x V (chaos), with BLOSUM62-based TCRdist calculated between CDR3 peptides within each V-J. Welch's t-statistics and random forest reduced 514 V-J features to 13, which were used in a naive Bayes classifier (R e1071). TCRdb passed the public sequencing reads through fastp at Q25 and MiXCR, retaining productive beta sequences. Rows merge per CDR3 protein into single entries with the most common DNA and genes. None of the V and J calls come from the authors' own analysis; TCRdb made them. This sample gives hundreds of thousands of distinct CDR3 sequences in total; over 15% of them show up just once. Just over 55% of the sample rests with the top ten.

The germline V gene (reference sequence) supplies CDR1 DFQATT and CDR2 SNEGSKA. Relative to germline, V is 1 base shorter and J is 9 bases shorter, with 19 bases between their ends. The CDR3 starts with the cysteine, ends with the phenylalanine, and has 15 residues. CDR3 DNA only is kept here, 45 bases in frame from base 1. The data stem from a study of T cells in Graves' hyperthyroidism and ophthalmopathy (dated by TCRdb to about 2019). For context, the study as a whole: Peripheral blood samples were taken at initial diagnosis, before any treatment was given. TCR V-J signatures able to tell the groups apart were searched for in a discovery cohort of 100 patients, of whom 43 had Graves' ophthalmopathy and 57 had stable Graves' hyperthyroidism. Prospective prediction of ophthalmopathy was tested in an independent validation cohort of 18 hyperthyroidism patients and approximately 17 patients who later progressed to ophthalmopathy. The 100 or so discovery patients were randomly split 7:3 into training and test sets. Thyroid tissue and blood T-cell repertoires from six or seven Graves' hyperthyroidism patients were also compared in the study. Once sampling was done, hyperthyroidism patients were given methimazole at a starting dose of 30 mg daily, whereas ophthalmopathy patients were given high-dose intravenous methylprednisolone. According to the paper, TCR Vbeta CDR3 sequencing was carried out on approximately 140 peripheral blood samples, which came from approximately 43 ophthalmopathy, around 74 hyperthyroidism and some 17 progressor patients. Overall study results and their limits: Ophthalmopathy was separated from stable hyperthyroidism by a 13 V-J signature model, with around 90% sensitivity and 81% to 82% specificity obtained in cross-validation and 80%/75% obtained in testing. Sample size was not statistically predetermined, and investigators were not blinded to group allocation. Most expanded thyroid clonotypes (frequency above 0.001) were also found in blood, which suggests that blood repertoires may mirror thyroid immune responses. During validation, the model predicted progression to ophthalmopathy a median of about 5.9 months ahead of onset, with more than 55% sensitivity and 72.22% specificity.

Ophthalmopathy patients had moderately to severely active disease, with a Clinical Activity Score of 3 or more, a NOSPECS grade of 4 or more, and a disease duration of less than 3 months. Exclusion was applied to patients with uncontrolled infections, other autoimmune diseases, pregnancy or lactation. Diagnoses relied on clinical symptoms, serum thyroxine and TRAb, thyroid ultrasound and orbital computed tomography. PBMCs were separated from around 9.1 ml of fresh peripheral blood using Ficoll-Paque density gradient centrifugation. Total RNA was extracted with Trizol reagent, and quality was checked on an Agilent 2100 Bioanalyzer.

What was sequenced was blood. This TCR was sampled from a woman aged 55 to 70 with Graves' ophthalmopathy. The chain is encoded by TRBV20-1 joined to TRBJ2-1; the D gene is perhaps TRBD2, from 5 matching bases. The nucleotide sequence is given as TGCAGTGCTAGAGTTGAGGTCGGGATGAGCGGTGAGCAGTTCTTC. Translated, it reads CSARVEVGMSGEQFF.